Listed here are 10 T cell receptor beta chains from one sample, sequenced in a study of cytomegalovirus exposure and HLA in healthy donors. 13 Jbeta primers and 60 Vbeta primers were used for the PCR. Clones were read by immunoSEQ multiplex PCR, and TCRdb kept only the in-frame ones, dropping some. The sample shows approximately 110,000 clones, 70% to 80% of them seen only once. Sequenced material: PBMCs. The receptors were sampled from a man aged 45 to 65 in good health and CMV-seropositive.

This clone showed up just a few times. This sequence joins TRBV5-1 and TRBJ1-1; TRBD1 might be the D (5 bases). Trimming cost V 0 bases and J 4 bases, with 13 bases left between them. The length of the CDR3 is 15 residues. Germline CDR1 reads SGHRS; CDR2 reads YFSETQ. For the CDR3, the DNA is TGCGCCAGCAGCTTGGTCCCTGGGGCCGGCACTGAAGCTTTCTTT. It is translated as CASSLVPGAGTEAFF.

This clone was counted once. At one end the junction does not follow the germline gene, possibly because of a read error. V and J are TRBV7-2 and TRBJ1-2; a weak D match, TRBD1 (5 bases). The CDR3 loop spans 14 amino acids. Germline loops: CDR1 SGHTA, CDR2 FQGNSA. CDR3 sequence reads: CASSLAVGPYGCTF. CDR3 in DNA: TGTGCCAGCAGCTTAGCGGTGGGGCCCTATGGCTGCACCTTC.

This clone has a handful of counts. The chain combines TRBV20-1 with TRBJ1-2, with 7 bases aligning to TRBD1. V was clipped by 3 bases and J by 9 bases; unmatched bases: 4. The CDR3 is 11 amino acids. Per the germline V gene, CDR1 is DFQATT and CDR2 is SNEGSKA (reference sequence). This chain's CDR3 is CSASHRGSYTF. In nucleotides, the CDR3 is TGCAGTGCTAGCCACAGGGGTAGCTACACCTTC.

The chain employs TRBV7-2 and TRBJ2-7; 8 nucleotides match TRBD1. This CDR3 contains 12 residues. V trimming: 5 bases; J trimming: 6 bases; junction bases outside the gene matches: 3. CDR1 and CDR2 from the germline V gene are SGHTA and FQGNSA. The CDR3 reads CASSPRGREQYF. In DNA form, the CDR3 reads TGTGCCAGCAGCCCCAGGGGGCGCGAGCAGTACTTC.

The CDR3 sequence: CASSRGRTDTQYF. As DNA, the CDR3 is TGTGCCAGCAGCCGAGGCCGCACAGATACGCAGTATTTT. This chain uses TRBV7-3 with TRBJ2-3, with D unclear. CDR1 and CDR2 from the germline V gene are SGHTA and FQGTGA. This CDR3 contains 13 residues. V lost 5 bases and J 1 base, leaving 7 bases between the germline ends.

The chain employs TRBV4-1 and TRBJ1-6; 7 nucleotides line up with TRBD1. Per the germline V gene, CDR1 is MGHRA and CDR2 is YSYEKL. The J segment lost 9 bases and the V segment lost 0 bases, leaving 5 bases of the junction unmatched. This CDR3 region has 15 residues. CDR3: CASSQEQGQASPLHF. DNA of the CDR3: TGCGCCAGCAGCCAAGAACAGGGGCAGGCTTCACCCCTCCACTTT.

V gene TRBV2 combines with J gene TRBJ2-1, with 7 bases aligning to TRBD2. Germline loops: CDR1 SNHLY, CDR2 FYNNEI. The CDR3 spans 15 residues. The ends lost 6 bases at V and 4 bases at J; junction bases unmatched: 9. The CDR3 region has the DNA TGTGCCAGCAGCGTTGGTAAGCGGGAATACAATGAGCAGTTCTTC. As protein: CASSVGKREYNEQFF.

The rearrangement links TRBV5-1 to TRBJ2-5, with D uncertain. Germline V lookup: CDR1 SGHRS, CDR2 YFSETQ. There are 13 residues in the CDR3. The ends were cut back, 1 base at V and 2 bases at J, with 6 bases in the middle. In DNA form, the CDR3 reads TGCGCCAGCAGCTTGTACAGACAAGAGACCCAGTACTTC. Translating it yields CASSLYRQETQYF.

The J gene is TRBJ2-1, the V gene TRBV7-3; TRBD2 is a possible D gene (7 bases). Germline values: CDR1 SGHTA, CDR2 FQGTGA. V lost 1 base and J 3 bases, leaving 13 bases between the germline ends. The CDR3 has 16 amino acids. The CDR3 DNA reads TGTGCCAGCAGCTTAATAGGGGGGGGTTTCTACAATGAGCAGTTCTTC. This gives the protein CASSLIGGGFYNEQFF.

This clone was found once. One end of the junction is discordant with germline, which a read error may explain. V usage is TRBV5-1 and J usage is TRBJ2-6; 8 positions agree with TRBD1. Germline V gene lookup returns CDR1 SGHRS and CDR2 YFSETQ. CDR3 length: 17 amino acids. Here the CDR3 reads CASSPGQGKSGANGLTF. The DNA of the CDR3 is TGCGCCAGCAGCCCAGGACAGGGCAAATCTGGGGCCAACGGCCTGACTTTC.